This is a list of T cell receptor beta chains from one sample in a study of T cell repertoires in cytomegalovirus infection. These TCRs are of unknown antigen specificity. TCRdb re-called the reads through MiXCR, storing one row per CDR3 protein. Counted here are 450,000 to 650,000 distinct CDR3 sequences, around 40% occurring once; the ten biggest clones make up 48%. The specimen was cultured PBMCs, collected from culture after CMV antigen stimulation. Receptors were obtained from a human donor in good health (CMV status not recorded). Some clones in this sample may be carry-over from other donors' samples. The CDR3 runs from the conserved cysteine through the conserved F or W. A D gene is named only where the DNA matches it firmly. Expanded clones get a size class; other rows say once, few or many, or leave the size out.

abundance: .; v_gene: TRBV6-2/TRBV6-3; j_gene: TRBJ2-7; d_gene: .; CDR3aa: CASSYNPRGPPYEQYF; CDR3nt: TGTGCCAGCAGTTACAATCCTCGGGGCCCCCCCTACGAGCAGTACTTC
abundance: few; v_gene: TRBV7-6; j_gene: TRBJ1-1; d_gene: .; CDR3aa: CASSQDRDGWTEAFF; CDR3nt: TGTGCCAGCAGCCAGGACCGGGACGGTTGGACTGAAGCTTTCTTT
abundance: .; v_gene: TRBV14; j_gene: TRBJ1-6; d_gene: .; CDR3aa: CASSQDRGVDSPLHF; CDR3nt: TGTGCCAGCAGCCAAGACCGGGGAGTGGATTCACCCCTCCACTTT
abundance: few; v_gene: TRBV6-2/TRBV6-3; j_gene: TRBJ2-5; d_gene: .; CDR3aa: CASSYLHPGETQYF; CDR3nt: TGTGCCAGCAGTTACCTGCATCCCGGGGAGACCCAGTACTTC
abundance: .; v_gene: TRBV19; j_gene: TRBJ1-5; d_gene: TRBD1; CDR3aa: CASSMGTGRDQPQHF; CDR3nt: TGTGCCAGTAGTATGGGGACAGGGAGGGATCAGCCCCAGCATTTT
abundance: few; v_gene: TRBV6-8; j_gene: TRBJ2-1; d_gene: .; CDR3aa: CASSTIARCDNEQFF; CDR3nt: TGTGCCAGCAGTACCATAGCGAGGTGTGACAATGAGCAGTTCTTC
abundance: .; v_gene: TRBV20-1; j_gene: TRBJ1-5; d_gene: TRBD1; CDR3aa: CSARGDRERPQHF; CDR3nt: TGCAGTGCTAGAGGGGACAGGGAGCGGCCCCAGCATTTT
abundance: .; v_gene: TRBV7-2; j_gene: TRBJ2-7; d_gene: .; CDR3aa: CASSLSGTDYEQYF; CDR3nt: TGTGCCAGCAGCTTATCAGGGACCGATTACGAGCAGTACTTC
abundance: .; v_gene: TRBV15; j_gene: TRBJ2-3; d_gene: .; CDR3aa: CATSRDVRDTQYF; CDR3nt: TGTGCCACCAGCAGAGATGTCAGAGATACGCAGTATTTT
abundance: .; v_gene: TRBV7-7; j_gene: TRBJ2-1; d_gene: TRBD2; CDR3aa: CASSPGAGVYNEQFF; CDR3nt: TGTGCCAGCAGCCCTGGGGCGGGAGTTTACAATGAGCAGTTCTTC
abundance: few; v_gene: TRBV12-3/TRBV12-4; j_gene: TRBJ1-3; d_gene: TRBD1; CDR3aa: CASSPGQGDGNTIYF; CDR3nt: TGTGCCAGCAGCCCGGGGCAGGGGGACGGAAACACCATATATTTT
abundance: few; v_gene: TRBV7-6; j_gene: TRBJ1-3; d_gene: TRBD1; CDR3aa: CASSLVAQGAAGNTIYF; CDR3nt: TGTGCCAGCAGCTTAGTTGCTCAGGGGGCAGCTGGAAACACCATATATTTT
abundance: few; v_gene: TRBV7-9; j_gene: TRBJ1-1; d_gene: .; CDR3aa: CASRPQGNTEAFF; CDR3nt: TGTGCCAGCAGGCCTCAGGGAAACACTGAAGCTTTCTTT
abundance: .; v_gene: TRBV7-2; j_gene: TRBJ1-3; d_gene: .; CDR3aa: CASSLESLRRRNTIYF; CDR3nt: TGTGCCAGCAGTCTAGAGAGTTTGCGCAGACGAAACACCATATATTTT
abundance: .; v_gene: TRBV2; j_gene: TRBJ2-3; d_gene: .; CDR3aa: CASDLALGTDTQYF; CDR3nt: TGTGCCAGCGACCTAGCTCTAGGCACAGATACGCAGTATTTT
abundance: .; v_gene: TRBV7-2; j_gene: TRBJ1-2; d_gene: .; CDR3aa: CANSLGTLIYGYTF; CDR3nt: TGTGCCAACAGCTTAGGGACGTTGATCTATGGCTACACCTTC